These T cell receptor beta chains were read from a single sample in a study of blood T cell repertoires in COVID-19. Some clones are missing from TCRdb's copy, which holds only in-frame ones; the method was immunoSEQ multiplex PCR. The data contain a few hundred thousand clones, 91% of them seen just once; the ten biggest clones take up approximately 1.2%. Sequencing was carried out using PBMCs or T cells enriched from blood (not recorded which). The receptors derive from a human donor in a cohort exposed to, infected with or recovered from COVID-19 (not recorded which). The donor label of this sample is uncertain. Each CDR3 is given with its conserved first and last residue. Each record gives: V gene, clone size, J gene, D gene, CDR3 protein, CDR3 DNA. The D gene is left open where the match is weak. Not all rows give a size; the values are once, few, many and, for expanded clones, a class.

TRBV5-6	.	TRBJ2-6	.	CASSQGYGANVLTF	TGTGCCAGCAGTCAGGGATATGGGGCCAACGTCCTGACTTTC
TRBV7-3	.	TRBJ1-1	.	CASSLVPGQTNTEAFF	TGTGCCAGCAGCTTAGTACCCGGACAGACGAACACTGAAGCTTTCTTT
TRBV4-1	.	TRBJ2-7	TRBD2	CASSQDFKTRGGYEQYF	TGCGCCAGCAGCCAAGATTTTAAGACCCGCGGGGGATACGAGCAGTACTTC
TRBV20-1	.	TRBJ2-5	TRBD2	CSASGLASGEPQETQYF	TGCAGTGCTAGTGGATTGGCTAGCGGGGAGCCCCAAGAGACCCAGTACTTC
TRBV2	.	TRBJ2-3	.	CASSDPKGDYNTLPTTDTQYF	TGTGCCAGCAGTGACCCTAAGGGGGACTACAACACCCTCCCCACCACAGATACGCAGTATTTT
TRBV2	.	TRBJ1-1	TRBD1	CASSKGGITEAFF	TGTGCCAGCAGTAAAGGGGGCATCACTGAAGCTTTCTTT
TRBV27	.	TRBJ2-5	TRBD1	CASSLGGRETQYF	TGTGCCAGCAGTCTAGGGGGCCGAGAGACCCAGTACTTC
TRBV7-9	.	TRBJ2-7	TRBD1	CASSWDSYEQYF	TGTGCCAGCAGCTGGGACAGCTACGAGCAGTACTTC
TRBV7-9	.	TRBJ1-3	TRBD1	CASVGGQGAITYSGNTIYF	TGTGCCAGCGTCGGAGGACAGGGGGCCATTACCTACTCTGGAAACACCATATATTTT
TRBV9	.	TRBJ2-7	.	CASSVGQNNEQYF	TGTGCCAGCAGCGTAGGGCAGAACAACGAGCAGTACTTC
TRBV12-3/TRBV12-4	.	TRBJ2-1	.	CASSLGEGNEQFF	TGTGCCAGCAGTTTAGGCGAGGGAAATGAGCAGTTCTTC
TRBV7-9	.	TRBJ2-6	.	CASSLPGAGANVLTF	TGTGCCAGCAGCTTACCAGGGGCTGGGGCCAACGTCCTGACTTTC
TRBV11-3	.	TRBJ2-7	.	CASSPEGSYEQYF	TGTGCCAGCAGCCCGGAGGGCTCCTACGAGCAGTACTTC
TRBV5-1	.	TRBJ1-2	.	CASSTGNYGYTF	TGCGCCAGCAGTACAGGGAACTATGGCTACACCTTC
TRBV4-1	.	TRBJ2-4	TRBD2	CASSQPARLAGLAKNIQYF	TGCGCCAGCAGCCAGCCCGCCCGACTAGCGGGGTTAGCCAAAAACATTCAGTACTTC
TRBV7-2	.	TRBJ1-3	.	CASSAWGVTGNTIYF	TGTGCCAGCAGCGCCTGGGGGGTCACTGGAAACACCATATATTTT
TRBV9	.	TRBJ1-3	TRBD1	CASSLEGTGGGNTIYF	TGTGCCAGCAGTCTTGAAGGGACAGGGGGCGGAAACACCATATATTTT
TRBV18	.	TRBJ1-3	TRBD1	CASSPPTGGSGNTIYF	TGTGCCAGCTCACCACCGACAGGGGGTTCTGGAAACACCATATATTTT
TRBV7-2	.	TRBJ2-2	TRBD2	CASSPRPAGAGNTGELFF	TGTGCCAGCAGCCCCCGCCCCGCGGGAGCCGGGAACACCGGGGAGCTGTTTTTT
TRBV9	.	TRBJ1-2	TRBD1	CASSVAPRTGANYGYTF	TGTGCCAGCAGCGTAGCTCCTAGGACAGGGGCTAACTATGGCTACACCTTC
TRBV19	once	TRBJ1-1	.	CASSKPSGVNTEAFF	TGTGCCAGTAGTAAGCCCTCAGGGGTGAACACTGAAGCTTTCTTT
TRBV10-3	few	TRBJ1-1	TRBD1	CAIRPGQGAFTEAFF	TGTGCCATCAGGCCGGGACAGGGGGCTTTCACTGAAGCTTTCTTT
TRBV30	.	TRBJ1-3	.	CAWSGGRGNTIYF	TGTGCCTGGAGTGGGGGGCGTGGAAACACCATATATTTT
TRBV6-2/TRBV6-3	.	TRBJ1-6	.	CASSRQASPLHF	TGTGCCAGCAGCCGACAGGCCTCACCCCTCCACTTT
TRBV13	.	TRBJ2-7	TRBD2	CASSLGRTSGGRSNYEQYF	TGTGCCAGCAGCTTAGGCAGGACTAGCGGGGGCCGTTCGAACTACGAGCAGTACTTC
TRBV7-7	.	TRBJ2-5	.	CASSKGEPPQETQYF	TGTGCCAGCAGCAAGGGGGAGCCACCTCAAGAGACCCAGTACTTC
TRBV5-1	.	TRBJ2-7	.	CASSLGLYYEQYF	TGCGCCAGCAGCTTGGGTCTGTACTACGAGCAGTACTTC
TRBV9	once	TRBJ2-3	.	CASSPYGGYTDTQYF	TGTGCCAGCAGCCCCTACGGGGGATACACAGATACGCAGTATTTT
TRBV29-1	.	TRBJ2-5	TRBD1	CSVEKTGPETQYF	TGCAGCGTTGAAAAGACAGGGCCGGAGACCCAGTACTTC
TRBV30	.	TRBJ1-1	TRBD1	CAWSAGGTEAFF	TGTGCCTGGAGTGCAGGGGGGACTGAAGCTTTCTTT
TRBV19	.	TRBJ1-1	.	CASSIDGRGWDTEAFF	TGTGCCAGTAGTATAGACGGGAGGGGTTGGGACACTGAAGCTTTCTTT
TRBV27	once	TRBJ2-2	.	CASSPREGANTGELFF	TGTGCCAGCAGCCCTAGGGAAGGGGCGAACACCGGGGAGCTGTTTTTT